These 16 T cell receptor beta chains originate from one sample sequenced in a study of blood T cell repertoires in COVID-19. Sequencing was performed with immunoSEQ multiplex PCR; in TCRdb, only in-frame clones are kept and a portion is missing. The sample consists of 150,000 to 180,000 clones, more than 85% of them appearing once. The material sequenced was peripheral blood. The source of these receptors is a woman in her sixties or seventies with acute or convalescent COVID-19.

The CDR3 DNA follows: TGTGCCAGCAGCCTGGGCCAGACAGGGACGACCTACGAGCAGTACTTC. It codes for CASSLGQTGTTYEQYF. This sequence joins TRBV5-4 and TRBJ2-7; 7 bases map to TRBD1. With V trimmed by 4 bases and J by 2 bases, 12 bases remained unmatched. This CDR3 region has 16 residues. CDR1 is SGHNT and CDR2 is YYREEE in the germline V gene (reference sequence).

The V and J genes are TRBV30 and TRBJ2-7; 9 bases match TRBD1. Looked up from germline, CDR1 is GTSNPN and CDR2 is SVGIG (reference sequence). The CDR3 contains 15 residues. J was trimmed by 2 bases and V by 7 bases; bases with no gene match: 12. CDR3 region: CAFIRQGVATYEQYF. In DNA form, the CDR3 reads TGTGCCTTTATCAGACAGGGGGTGGCTACCTACGAGCAGTACTTC. Variable domain in full (rest from reference TRBV30 and TRBJ2-7): SQTIHQWPATLVQPVGSPLSLECTVEGTSNPNLYWYRQAAGRGLQLLFYSVGIGQISSEVPQNLSASRPQDRQFILSSKKLLLSDSGFYLCAFIRQGVATYEQYFGPGTRLTVT.

The rearrangement uses TRBV5-5 and TRBJ1-5; 7 positions match TRBD1. CDR1 and CDR2 (germline): SGHKS, YYEKEE (reference sequence). The V gene end was trimmed by 2 bases and the J gene end by 3 bases; junction bases not matched to a gene: 5. The CDR3 covers 15 residues. CDR3 amino acids: CASSFDRVNNQPQHF. For the CDR3, the DNA is TGTGCCAGCAGCTTCGACAGGGTGAACAATCAGCCCCAGCATTTT.

This rearrangement joins TRBV4-3 to TRBJ1-2; 8 positions agree with TRBD1. CDR3 length equals 16 residues. Germline trimming cut 1 base from V and 4 bases from J; bases unmatched to any gene: 8. Germline CDR1 is LGHNA and CDR2 is YSLEER. CDR3 bases: TGCGCCAGCAGCCAAGTCGCAGGGGGCTCGGTCTATGGCTACACCTTC. It yields the protein CASSQVAGGSVYGYTF.

This chain joins TRBV30 and TRBJ2-3, with a possible D match to TRBD2 (6 bases). Germline CDR1 and CDR2: GTSNPN and SVGIG (reference sequence). Trimming removed 4 bases from V and 5 bases from J, with 16 bases in between. This CDR3 spans 14 amino acids. The CDR3 nucleotides are TGTGCCTGGACTAAACCGGCCGGGGGAGATACGCAGTATTTT. Residues: CAWTKPAGGDTQYF.

The chain uses TRBV6-5 and TRBJ2-7, with 8 positions matching TRBD1. This CDR3 is 14 amino acids long. Trimming cost V 6 bases and J 6 bases; bases outside gene matches: 10. Germline CDR1 MNHEY, CDR2 SVGAGI. The CDR3 sequence: CASRPSGTGGEQYV. CDR3 coding DNA: TGTGCCAGCAGACCATCCGGGACAGGCGGCGAGCAGTACGTC.

V is TRBV5-4 and J is TRBJ2-3; 7 nucleotides match TRBD2. Germline values: CDR1 SGHNT, CDR2 YYREEE (reference sequence). The CDR3 loop spans 15 amino acids. With V trimmed by 4 bases and J by 5 bases, 10 bases remained unmatched. CDR3 sequence: CASSNAGSGGDTQYF. The CDR3 DNA reads TGTGCCAGCAGCAACGCAGGGTCGGGGGGAGATACGCAGTATTTT.

This chain links TRBV10-3 with TRBJ2-2, with D possibly matching TRBD2 (5 bases). V was cut by 6 bases and J by 5 bases, with 19 bases left in between. Germline V CDR1 and CDR2: ENHRY, SYGVKD. The CDR3 runs 16 residues. CDR3 sequence reads: CAIRPGVGPKTGELFF. In DNA form, the CDR3 reads TGTGCCATCAGGCCCGGGGTAGGGCCTAAGACCGGGGAGCTGTTTTTT.

This chain uses TRBV6-5 with TRBJ1-2, with D possibly TRBD1 on 5 matching bases. CDR1 MNHEY and CDR2 SVGAGI come from the germline V gene. The V end lost 10 bases, the J end lost 2 bases, and 17 bases lay between the germline ends. The CDR3 length is 14 residues. The CDR3 reads CATQQANGNYGYTF. The CDR3 bases are TGTGCCACGCAACAGGCGAATGGGAACTATGGCTACACCTTC.

This clone turned up a few times. The J gene is TRBJ1-4, the V gene TRBV19; 9 positions agree with TRBD1. Germline V lookup: CDR1 LNHDA, CDR2 SQIVND (reference sequence). CDR3 size: 14 residues. V lost 9 bases, J lost 7 bases, and 9 bases stayed unmatched. The CDR3 region is CASRPTGGGEKLFF. CDR3 nucleotides: TGTGCCAGCCGACCAACAGGGGGCGGTGAAAAACTGTTTTTT.

This chain joins TRBV2 and TRBJ1-2, with D possibly matching TRBD1 (5 bases). CDR1 is SNHLY and CDR2 is FYNNEI in the germline V gene. The CDR3 consists of 13 residues. The V and J ends lost 6 bases and 7 bases respectively, with 15 bases between them. This chain's CDR3 is CASRDIRFFGYTF. In nucleotides, the CDR3 is TGTGCCAGCAGGGACATCCGGTTCTTTGGCTACACCTTC.

The chain links TRBV5-1 to TRBJ2-1; the D is unclear. The CDR3 extends over 13 amino acids. Germline values: CDR1 SGHRS, CDR2 YFSETQ. Trimming shortened V by 0 bases and J by 4 bases, and 5 bases separated the two germline ends. The CDR3 loop reads CASSLVPYNEQFF. In DNA, the CDR3 is TGCGCCAGCAGCTTGGTTCCGTACAATGAGCAGTTCTTC.

This chain uses TRBV3-1 (or the pseudogene TRBV3-2) with TRBJ1-2, with TRBD1 identical over 9 bases. CDR3 length: 14 amino acids. From germline, CDR1 is LGHDT and CDR2 YNNKEL (reference sequence). V lost 3 bases and J lost 4; bases outside the gene matches: 3. CDR3 nucleotide sequence: TGTGCCAGCAGCCATCAGGGACAGGGCTATGGCTACACCTTC. It translates to CASSHQGQGYGYTF.

The rearrangement uses TRBV2 and TRBJ1-6; D not resolved. CDR3 length: 13 amino acids. Germline CDR1 reads SNHLY; CDR2 reads FYNNEI. Trimming shortened V by 4 bases and J by 9 bases, and 10 bases separated the two germline ends. CDR3: CASSGLGVSPLHF. In nucleotides, the CDR3 is TGTGCCAGCAGTGGCCTCGGGGTTTCACCCCTCCACTTT.

The rearrangement links TRBV11-2 to TRBJ1-5; 7 bases agree with TRBD1. With V trimmed by 6 bases and J by 3 bases, 2 bases remained unmatched. The CDR3 runs to 13 residues. CDR1 and CDR2 from the germline V gene are SGHAT and FQNNGV. This CDR3 reads CASSGTDNQPQHF. The CDR3 region has the DNA TGTGCCAGCAGTGGGACAGACAATCAGCCCCAGCATTTT.

This clone was counted only a few times. The V call is TRBV19, the J call TRBJ1-1; perhaps TRBD1 as D (5 bases). V was pared by 7 bases and J by 7 bases, with 13 bases between. Germline assignment: CDR1 LNHDA and CDR2 SQIVND (reference sequence). This CDR3 region has 12 residues. The CDR3 DNA is TGTGCCAGTAATCACAGGCGGGGTGAAGCTTTCTTT. Protein: CASNHRRGEAFF.